This record looks at one TCR beta chain sequence and its context. Some clones are missing from TCRdb's copy, which holds only in-frame ones; the method was immunoSEQ multiplex PCR. The data hold about 70,000 clones, with around 90% observed a single time. This record comes from a study of technical replicates of blood from a handful of donors. Germline V gene sequence: CDR1 SGHRS, CDR2 YFSETQ. This CDR3 has 14 amino acids. Trimming removed 2 bases at V and 5 bases at J, with 14 bases between. What was sequenced was T cells isolated from PBMCs. This rearrangement joins TRBV5-1 to TRBJ2-7, with a tentative D call TRBD1 (5 bases). The clonotype comes from a human donor in good health. The CDR3 DNA is TGCGCCAGCAGCTTAGGTAGGGGTACCAACGAGCAGTACTTC. Residues: CASSLGRGTNEQYF.